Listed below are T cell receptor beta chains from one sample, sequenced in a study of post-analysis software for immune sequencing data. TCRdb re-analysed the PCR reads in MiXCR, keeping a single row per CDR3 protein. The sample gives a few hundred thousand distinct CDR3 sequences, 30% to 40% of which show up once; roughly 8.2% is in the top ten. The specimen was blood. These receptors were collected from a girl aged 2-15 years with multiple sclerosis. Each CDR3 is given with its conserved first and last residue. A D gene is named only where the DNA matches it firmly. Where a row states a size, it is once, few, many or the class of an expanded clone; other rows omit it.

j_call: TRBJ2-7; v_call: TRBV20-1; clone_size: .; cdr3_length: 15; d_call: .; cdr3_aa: CSARDQGGLAYEQYF; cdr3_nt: TGCAGTGCTAGAGATCAAGGAGGATTGGCCTACGAGCAGTACTTC
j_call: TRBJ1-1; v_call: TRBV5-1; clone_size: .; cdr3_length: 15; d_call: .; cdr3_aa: CASSFRSGVNTEAFF; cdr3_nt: TGCGCCAGCAGCTTTAGGTCCGGGGTGAACACTGAAGCTTTCTTT
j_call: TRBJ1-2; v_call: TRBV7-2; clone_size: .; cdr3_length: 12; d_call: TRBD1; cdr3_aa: CASTGGNYGYTF; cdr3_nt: TGTGCCAGTACAGGGGGTAACTATGGCTACACCTTC
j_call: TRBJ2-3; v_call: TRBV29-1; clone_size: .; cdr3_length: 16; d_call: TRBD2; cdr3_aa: CSVELLGLAGVDTQYF; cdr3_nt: TGCAGCGTTGAACTTCTTGGTCTAGCGGGAGTAGATACGCAGTATTTT
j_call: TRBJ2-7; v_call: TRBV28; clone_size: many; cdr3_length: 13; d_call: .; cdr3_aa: CASSPPDRNEQYF; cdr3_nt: TGTGCCAGCAGCCCCCCCGACAGAAACGAGCAGTACTTC
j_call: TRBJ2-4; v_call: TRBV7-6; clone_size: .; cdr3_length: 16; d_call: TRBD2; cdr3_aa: CASSFLAGDSKNIQYF; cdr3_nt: TGTGCCAGCAGCTTTTTGGCGGGAGACAGCAAAAACATTCAGTACTTC
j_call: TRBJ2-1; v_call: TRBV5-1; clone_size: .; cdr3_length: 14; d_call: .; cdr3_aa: CASSLDSGYNEQFF; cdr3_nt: TGCGCCAGCAGCTTGGATAGCGGCTACAATGAGCAGTTCTTC
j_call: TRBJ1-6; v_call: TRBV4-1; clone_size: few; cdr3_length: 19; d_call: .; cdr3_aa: CASSQDLQGWSSYNSPLHF; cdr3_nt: TGCGCCAGCAGCCAAGATCTTCAGGGTTGGAGCTCCTATAATTCACCCCTCCACTTT
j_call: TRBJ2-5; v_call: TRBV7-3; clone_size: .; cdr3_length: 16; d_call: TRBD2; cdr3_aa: CASSLSGTSAIETQYF; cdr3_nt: TGTGCCAGCAGCTTAAGTGGGACTAGCGCCATAGAGACCCAGTACTTC
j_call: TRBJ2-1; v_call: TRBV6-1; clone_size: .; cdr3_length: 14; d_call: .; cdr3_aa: CASRGLLGYNEQFF; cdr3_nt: TGTGCCAGCCGAGGGCTCTTAGGCTACAATGAGCAGTTCTTC
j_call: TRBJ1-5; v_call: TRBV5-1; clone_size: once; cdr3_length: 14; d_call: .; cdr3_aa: CASSSDGNSQPQHF; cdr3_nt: TGCGCCAGCAGCTCAGACGGAAATAGTCAGCCCCAGCATTTT
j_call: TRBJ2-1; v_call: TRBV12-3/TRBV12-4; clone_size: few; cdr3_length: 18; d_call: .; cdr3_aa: CASRAKLERGGGGNEQFF; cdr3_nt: TGTGCCAGCAGGGCGAAACTAGAGAGGGGGGGAGGGGGCAATGAGCAGTTCTTC
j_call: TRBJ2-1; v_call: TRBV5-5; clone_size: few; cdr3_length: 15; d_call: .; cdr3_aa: CASSEDQNSYNEQFF; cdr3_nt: TGTGCCAGCAGCGAAGATCAGAATTCCTACAATGAGCAGTTCTTT
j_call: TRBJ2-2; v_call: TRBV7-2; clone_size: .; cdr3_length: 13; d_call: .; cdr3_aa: CASNLRGSGELFF; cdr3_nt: TGTGCCAGCAACCTCAGGGGTTCCGGGGAGCTGTTTTTT
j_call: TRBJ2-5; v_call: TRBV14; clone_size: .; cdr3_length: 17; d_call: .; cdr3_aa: CASSQDFGLVDQETQYF; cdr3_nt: TGTGCCAGCAGCCAAGATTTCGGTCTAGTCGACCAAGAGACCCAGTACTTC
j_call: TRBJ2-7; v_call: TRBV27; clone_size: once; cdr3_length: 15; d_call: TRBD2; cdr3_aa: CASRNGLAGGYEQYF; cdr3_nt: TGTGCCAGCAGAAACGGACTAGCGGGAGGTTACGAGCAGTACTTC
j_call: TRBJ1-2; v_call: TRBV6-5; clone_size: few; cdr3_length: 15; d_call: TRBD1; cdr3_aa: CASSYLRDSSYGYTF; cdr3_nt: TGTGCCAGCAGTTACCTTCGGGACAGCTCCTATGGCTACACCTTC
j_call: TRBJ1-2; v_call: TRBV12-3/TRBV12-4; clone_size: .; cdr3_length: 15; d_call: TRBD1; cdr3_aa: CASSSNRGDYYGYTF; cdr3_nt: TGTGCCAGCAGTTCTAACAGGGGCGACTACTATGGCTACACCTTC
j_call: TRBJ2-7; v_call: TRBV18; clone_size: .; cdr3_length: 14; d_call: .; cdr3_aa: CASSPSRKNYEQYF; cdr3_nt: TGTGCCAGCTCACCTTCACGGAAGAACTACGAGCAGTACTTC
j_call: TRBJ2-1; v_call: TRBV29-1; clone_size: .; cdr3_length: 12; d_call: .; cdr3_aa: CSVDRGFETQFF; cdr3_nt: TGCAGCGTTGATCGGGGTTTTGAGACCCAGTTCTTC
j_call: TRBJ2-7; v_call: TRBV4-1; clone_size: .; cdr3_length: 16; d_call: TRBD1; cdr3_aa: CASSRSLGQGTYEQYF; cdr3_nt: TGCGCCAGCAGCCGTAGCCTGGGACAGGGGACCTACGAGCAGTACTTC
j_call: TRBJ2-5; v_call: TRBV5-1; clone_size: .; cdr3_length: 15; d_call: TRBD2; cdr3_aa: CASSLPSGTSGTQYF; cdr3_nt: TGCGCCAGCAGCCTCCCCTCCGGGACTAGCGGTACCCAGTACTTC
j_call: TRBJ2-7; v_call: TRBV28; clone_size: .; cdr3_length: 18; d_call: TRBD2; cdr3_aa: CAGASGLTSGRPNYEQYF; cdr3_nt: TGTGCCGGCGCGTCGGGCCTGACTAGCGGGAGGCCCAACTACGAGCAGTACTTC
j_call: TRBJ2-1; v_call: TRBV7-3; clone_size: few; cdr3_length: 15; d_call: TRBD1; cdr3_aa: CASSSALGQGYEQFF; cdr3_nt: TGTGCCAGCAGCTCCGCCTTAGGACAGGGCTACGAGCAGTTCTTC
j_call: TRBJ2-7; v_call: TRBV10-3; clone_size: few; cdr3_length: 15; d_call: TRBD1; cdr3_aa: CAIRRQGASSYEQYF; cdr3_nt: TGTGCCATCAGGAGACAGGGCGCAAGCTCCTACGAGCAGTACTTC
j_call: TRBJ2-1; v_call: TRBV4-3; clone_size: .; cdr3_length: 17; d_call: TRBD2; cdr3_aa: CASSQDISGRAYNEQFF; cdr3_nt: TGCGCCAGCAGCCAAGATATTAGCGGGAGGGCCTACAATGAGCAGTTCTTC
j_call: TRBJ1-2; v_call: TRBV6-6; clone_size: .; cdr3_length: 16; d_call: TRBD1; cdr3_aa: CASRSSTGGLMGGYTF; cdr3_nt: TGTGCCAGCAGGAGTTCGACAGGGGGGCTAATGGGGGGCTACACCTTC
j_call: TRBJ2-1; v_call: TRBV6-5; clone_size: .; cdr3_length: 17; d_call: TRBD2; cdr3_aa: CASSSHRSGLARYEQFF; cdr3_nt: TGTGCCAGCAGTTCGCACCGGTCGGGACTAGCTCGGTATGAGCAGTTCTTC
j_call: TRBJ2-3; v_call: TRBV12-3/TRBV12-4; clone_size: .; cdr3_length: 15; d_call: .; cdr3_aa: CASSFNTGSTDTQYF; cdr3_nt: TGTGCCAGCAGTTTTAATACGGGGAGCACAGATACGCAGTATTTT
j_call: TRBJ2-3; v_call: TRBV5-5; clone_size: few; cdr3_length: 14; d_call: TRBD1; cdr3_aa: CASSPGGREDTQYF; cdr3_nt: TGTGCCAGCAGTCCAGGGGGCCGTGAAGATACGCAGTATTTT
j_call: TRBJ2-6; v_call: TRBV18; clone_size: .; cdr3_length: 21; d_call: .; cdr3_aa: CASSPTRVRGQRVSGANVPTF; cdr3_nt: TGTGCCAGCTCACCGACCCGTGTGCGGGGACAGCGTGTGTCTGGGGCCAACGTCCCGACTTTC
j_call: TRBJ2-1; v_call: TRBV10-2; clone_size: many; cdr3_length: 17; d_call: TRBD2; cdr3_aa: CASNTAGGITSYNEQFF; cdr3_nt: TGCGCCAGCAATACAGCGGGGGGGATAACTTCCTACAATGAGCAGTTCTTC
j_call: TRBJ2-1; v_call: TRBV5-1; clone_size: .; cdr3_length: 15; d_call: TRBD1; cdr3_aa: CASSLGDRSHNEQFF; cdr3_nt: TGCGCCAGCAGCTTGGGGGACAGGTCGCACAATGAGCAGTTCTTC
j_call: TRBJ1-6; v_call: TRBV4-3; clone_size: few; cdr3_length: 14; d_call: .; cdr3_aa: CASSQVGAYSPLHF; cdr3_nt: TGCGCCAGCAGCCAAGTGGGGGCGTACTCACCCCTCCACTTT
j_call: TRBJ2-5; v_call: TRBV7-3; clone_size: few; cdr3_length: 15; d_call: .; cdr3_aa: CASSLFGKPQETQYF; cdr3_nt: TGTGCCAGCAGCTTGTTCGGCAAGCCGCAAGAGACCCAGTACTTC
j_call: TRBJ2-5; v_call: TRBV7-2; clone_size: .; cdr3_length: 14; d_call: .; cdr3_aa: CASSPPEGYETQYF; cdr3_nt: TGTGCCAGCAGCCCGCCTGAGGGGTACGAGACCCAGTACTTC
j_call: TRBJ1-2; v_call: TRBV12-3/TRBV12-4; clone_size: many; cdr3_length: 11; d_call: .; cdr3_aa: CASSQGYGYTF; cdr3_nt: TGTGCCAGCAGTCAGGGGTATGGCTACACCTTC
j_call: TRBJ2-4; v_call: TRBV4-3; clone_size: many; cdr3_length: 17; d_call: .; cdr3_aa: CASSQDQFGAVKNIQYF; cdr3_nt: TGCGCCAGCAGCCAAGATCAATTCGGGGCTGTCAAAAACATTCAGTACTTC
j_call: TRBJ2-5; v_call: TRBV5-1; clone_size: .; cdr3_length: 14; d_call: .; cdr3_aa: CASSLRPQRETQYF; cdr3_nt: TGCGCCAGCAGCCTACGACCCCAGAGAGAGACCCAGTACTTC
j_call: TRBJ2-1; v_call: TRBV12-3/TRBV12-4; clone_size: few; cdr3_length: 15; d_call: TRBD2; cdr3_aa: CASKPLAALGNEQFF; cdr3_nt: TGTGCCAGTAAACCTCTAGCGGCTCTTGGGAATGAGCAGTTCTTC
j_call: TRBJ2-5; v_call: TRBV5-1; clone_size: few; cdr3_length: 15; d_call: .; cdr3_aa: CASSFTSWEEETQYF; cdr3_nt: TGCGCCAGCAGCTTTACGTCTTGGGAGGAAGAGACCCAGTACTTC
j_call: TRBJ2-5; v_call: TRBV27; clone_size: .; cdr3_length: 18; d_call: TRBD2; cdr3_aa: CASSPGLAGGNSYNEQYF; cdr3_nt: TGTGCCAGCAGTCCGGGACTAGCGGGAGGGAACTCCTACAATGAGCAGTACTTC
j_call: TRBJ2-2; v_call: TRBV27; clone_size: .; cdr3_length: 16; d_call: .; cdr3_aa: CASRPIDGANTGELFF; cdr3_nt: TGTGCCAGCCGGCCCATCGACGGAGCTAACACCGGGGAGCTGTTTTTT
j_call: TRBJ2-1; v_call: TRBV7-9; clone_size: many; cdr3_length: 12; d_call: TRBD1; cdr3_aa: CASSLGTGVEFF; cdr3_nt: TGTGCCAGCAGCTTAGGGACAGGGGTGGAGTTCTTC
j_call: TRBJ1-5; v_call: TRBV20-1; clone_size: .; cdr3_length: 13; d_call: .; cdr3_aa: CSVVGQGNQPQHF; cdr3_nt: TGCAGTGTCGTGGGCCAGGGCAATCAGCCCCAGCATTTT
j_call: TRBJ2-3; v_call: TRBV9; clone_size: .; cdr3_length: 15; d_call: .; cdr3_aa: CASSVSLISTDTQYF; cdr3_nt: TGTGCCAGCAGCGTAAGCCTTATTAGCACAGATACGCAGTATTTT